The sample holds many counts of the clone carrying this T cell receptor (beta chain). The antigen is unknown. The sample originates from a study of T cells in Graves' hyperthyroidism and ophthalmopathy. Study as a whole: Blood was drawn when the patient was first diagnosed and still untreated.

The CDR3 covers 14 residues. V shed 7 bases and J 0 bases; nucleotides not matched to a gene: 4. Germline-derived CDR1 and CDR2 are MDHEN and SYDVKM. Stable Graves' hyperthyroidism meant no ophthalmopathy progression within 18 months. Hyperthyroidism, newly diagnosed and lasting under 2 months, affected patients aged 18 to 65. TCR beta CDR3 regions were amplified from RNA transcripts. TCR CDR3 underwent first-round RT-PCR with the HTBI primer set. TCRdb re-called the multiplex PCR reads through MiXCR, storing one row per CDR3 protein. The sample records about 380,000 distinct CDR3 sequences, about 14% being singletons. Overall study results and limits: Ophthalmopathy prediction by the model preceded onset by a median about 6.8 months.

The sequence was collected from a woman aged 60-75 years with Graves' hyperthyroidism. This chain connects TRBV28 to TRBJ1-1; 8 positions match TRBD1. What was sequenced was blood. The CDR3 spells CASTRQGMNTEAFF. The DNA of the CDR3 is TGTGCCAGCACCAGACAGGGGATGAACACTGAAGCTTTCTTT. Full variable domain (outside the CDR3, taken from reference TRBV28 and TRBJ1-1): DVKVTQSSRYLVKRTGEKVFLECVQDMDHENMFWYRQDPGLGLRLIYFSYDVKMKEKGDIPEGYSVSREKKERFSLILESASTNQTSMYLCASTRQGMNTEAFFGQGTRLTVV.